This T cell receptor (beta chain) was sequenced during a study of blood T cell repertoires in COVID-19. About the research overall: Acute-phase and convalescent COVID-19 samples originated in the United States, Italy and Spain.

The method was immunoSEQ multiplex PCR; TCRdb's version includes in-frame clones alone and lacks a portion of them. The sample records about 100,000 clones, around 85% being singletons. CDR3 length equals 13 residues. Germline V gene data show CDR1 as LNHNV and CDR2 as YYDKDF (reference sequence). J lost 13 bases, V lost 0 bases, and 6 bases had no gene match. The chain carries TRBV15 and TRBJ2-4, with 7 nucleotides matching TRBD2. Material: peripheral blood. The receptor was isolated from a man aged 50-59 years with active or convalescent COVID-19. CDR3: CATSRDRLGGQYF. The CDR3 nucleotides are TGTGCCACCAGCAGAGATCGGTTGGGGGGGCAGTACTTC.